A selection of T cell receptor beta chains follows, all from one sample in a study of blood T cell repertoires in COVID-19. The protocol was immunoSEQ multiplex PCR, while the TCRdb copy is restricted to in-frame clones and leaves out a portion. The sample contains fewer than 450,000 clones, 88% of which appear only once. Input material: PBMCs or T cells enriched from blood (not recorded which). Receptors originate from a woman under 30 who had recovered from COVID-19. CDR3s include the opening cysteine and the closing phenylalanine or tryptophan.

j_gene | v_gene | CDR3aa
TRBJ1-6 | TRBV20-1 | CSASTGDSPLHF
TRBJ2-7 | TRBV19 | CASSRGGSTGRYEQYF
TRBJ2-6 | TRBV27 | CASRMGTLSSGANVLTF
TRBJ1-2 | TRBV25-1 | CASSESTGSRNYGYTF
TRBJ1-1 | TRBV4-2 | CASSQDEGRRTEAFF
TRBJ2-5 | TRBV27 | CASTNTGGTETQYF
TRBJ2-3 | TRBV5-1 | CASSLRSASGGVDTQYF
TRBJ1-1 | TRBV18 | CASSLTPEGTEAFF
TRBJ1-4 | TRBV7-2 | CASRQHRGVGEKLFF
TRBJ1-1 | TRBV5-4 | CASSFAGGGTEAFF
TRBJ1-6 | TRBV5-1 | CASSPRPLGQWNRSYNSPLHF
TRBJ1-4 | TRBV2 | CASSRGWTEVEKLFF
TRBJ1-1 | TRBV4-1 | CASSQDKDRAFMNTEAFF
TRBJ2-1 | TRBV5-1 | CASSLWRLAGDNEQFF
TRBJ2-1 | TRBV18 | CASSPPRRGGGFNEQFF
TRBJ2-7 | TRBV5-1 | CASSGTSMYEQYF
TRBJ2-7 | TRBV4-1 | CASSHTSGGAYEQYF
TRBJ1-6 | TRBV30 | CAWSVQGQINSPLHF
TRBJ2-7 | TRBV6-6 | CASSYSLAGHSYEQYF
TRBJ1-1 | TRBV5-1 | CASSSRGATEAFF
TRBJ2-7 | TRBV10-2 | CASIGTGYEQYF
TRBJ1-2 | TRBV6-2/TRBV6-3 | CASSLDTINYGYTF
TRBJ1-1 | TRBV6-5 | CASSRDVRSTEAFF
TRBJ1-2 | TRBV30 | CAWIRPGTVNYGYTF
TRBJ1-6 | TRBV28 | CASSAPSQGGYNSPLHF
TRBJ2-7 | TRBV5-1 | CASSNGQTYEQYF
TRBJ2-3 | TRBV4-1 | CASSQLAGPSTDTQYF
TRBJ1-1 | TRBV3-1/TRBV3-2 | CASSQGLVQGAFLNTEAFF
TRBJ2-5 | TRBV30 | CAWSSQETQYF
TRBJ2-1 | TRBV7-2 | CASSTGLAAYNEQFF
TRBJ2-3 | TRBV3-1/TRBV3-2 | CASSQDGGLAGTDTQYF
TRBJ2-1 | TRBV19 | CASSESLAGGPYNEQFF
TRBJ2-7 | TRBV30 | CAWSPPYSRAGGSYEQYF
TRBJ2-7 | TRBV30 | CAWSEGTGSGQYF
TRBJ1-2 | TRBV11-2 | CASSLVAKKANYGYTF
TRBJ2-2 | TRBV9 | CASSVDMFTNTGELFF
TRBJ2-3 | TRBV24-1 | CATSDHTGAPDTQYF
TRBJ1-1 | TRBV4-2 | CASSQDTGVMKAFF
TRBJ1-5 | TRBV3-1/TRBV3-2 | CASSQGARGRDQPQHF
TRBJ2-1 | TRBV19 | CASSIGEGQYNEQFF
TRBJ1-2 | TRBV30 | CAWRANEKYGYTF
TRBJ2-7 | TRBV28 | CASSRTGESGQYF